This TCR beta chain was recorded in a study of T cell repertoires in cytomegalovirus infection. Study overall: It was the public TCR beta signatures that indicated both CMV infection and matching HLA type.

TCRdb independently ran MiXCR on the reads; one entry per CDR3 protein. This table holds about 160,000 distinct CDR3 sequences, roughly 22% found once. For this clonotype: No antigen is known for it.

V was trimmed by 1 base and J by 1 base, leaving 10 bases between them. This CDR3 is built from 15 residues. The V gene's germline CDR1 is LNHNV and CDR2 YYDKDF (reference sequence). Study outcomes and limitations: Across the ex vivo response, the dominant clonotypes were HLA-C-restricted CMV-specific TCR beta clonotypes.

The chain joins TRBV15 to TRBJ1-2, with D hard to call. The source of this sequence is a human donor in good health (CMV status not recorded). Some clones in this sample may be carry-over from other donors' samples. Sequencing used CD8+ T cells from cultured PBMCs, obtained from culture after CMV antigen stimulation. The chain's CDR3 is CATSRVRGHNYGYTF. As DNA, the CDR3 is TGTGCCACCAGCAGAGTGAGAGGGCATAACTATGGCTACACCTTC.